A selection of T cell receptor beta chains follows, all from one sample in a study of CD8+ T cells in alopecia areata. This table comes from immunoSEQ multiplex PCR, and its TCRdb copy is limited to in-frame clones, with some not included. The table has roughly 150,000 clones, 40% to 65% seen once. The sequencing here drew on CD8+ T cells sorted from blood, taken at week 0. These receptors all stem from a human donor with alopecia areata. Each CDR3 is given with its conserved first and last residue. Fields, in order: D gene, V gene, J gene, clone size, CDR3 protein, CDR3 DNA. A D gene is named only where the DNA matches it firmly. Expanded clones are given a class, and other clones once, few, many or no size at all.

NA	TRBV4-1	TRBJ1-6	NA	CASSLRELNSPLHF	TGCGCCAGCAGCCTCCGGGAGTTAAATTCACCCCTCCACTTT
TRBD2	TRBV10-2	TRBJ2-2	few	CASSESQRGSTGELFF	TGCGCCAGCAGTGAGTCCCAGCGGGGCTCCACCGGGGAGCTGTTTTTT
NA	TRBV5-1	TRBJ2-5	NA	CASSFVPEGGQETQYF	TGCGCCAGCAGCTTCGTCCCCGAGGGAGGTCAAGAGACCCAGTACTTC
NA	TRBV7-6	TRBJ1-6	NA	CASSFLRQVLLHPPLHF	TGTGCCAGCAGCTTTTTACGACAGGTCCTACTCCACCCACCCCTCCACTTT
NA	TRBV7-3	TRBJ2-3	NA	CASSAFGGLDTQYF	TGTGCCAGCAGCGCCTTTGGGGGCCTAGATACGCAGTATTTT
TRBD1	TRBV15	TRBJ2-7	NA	CATSSRDRGEQYF	TGTGCCACCAGCAGCCGGGACAGGGGCGAGCAGTACTTC
TRBD1	TRBV30	TRBJ2-7	NA	CAWNLGTGIYEQYF	TGTGCCTGGAATCTTGGGACAGGGATTTACGAGCAGTACTTC
NA	TRBV6-1	TRBJ2-2	few	CASLSTGELFF	TGTGCCAGCCTTAGTACCGGGGAGCTGTTTTTT
TRBD2	TRBV5-6	TRBJ2-3	NA	CASKTSGLSTDTQYF	TGTGCCAGCAAAACTAGCGGGCTAAGCACAGATACGCAGTATTTT
NA	TRBV6-5	TRBJ2-1	NA	CASSYSREQFF	TGTGCCAGCAGTTACTCTCGTGAGCAGTTCTTC
NA	TRBV2	TRBJ1-1	few	CASSAGLEAFF	TGTGCCAGCAGTGCCGGACTTGAAGCTTTCTTT
NA	TRBV7-9	TRBJ1-2	few	CASSLGPNYGYTF	TGTGCCAGCAGCTTAGGACCTAACTATGGCTACACCTTC